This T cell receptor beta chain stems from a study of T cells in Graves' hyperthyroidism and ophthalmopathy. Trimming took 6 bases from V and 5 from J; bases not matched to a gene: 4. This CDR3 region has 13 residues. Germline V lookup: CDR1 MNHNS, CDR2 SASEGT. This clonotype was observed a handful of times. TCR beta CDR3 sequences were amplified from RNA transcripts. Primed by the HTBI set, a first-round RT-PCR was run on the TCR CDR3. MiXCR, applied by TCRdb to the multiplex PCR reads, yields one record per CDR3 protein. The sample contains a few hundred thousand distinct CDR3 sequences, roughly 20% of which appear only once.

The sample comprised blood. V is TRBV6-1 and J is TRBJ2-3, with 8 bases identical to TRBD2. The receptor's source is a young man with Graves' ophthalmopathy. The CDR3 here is CASSGGAKDTQYF. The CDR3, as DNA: TGTGCCAGCAGCGGGGGGGCTAAAGATACGCAGTATTTT.